This T cell receptor beta chain was captured by sequencing in a study of blood T cell repertoires in COVID-19. This CDR3 comprises 15 residues. The trim removed 2 bases at V and 1 base at J, leaving 1 base unmatched. Germline CDR1 reads SGHDT; CDR2 reads YYEEEE. Libraries were prepared by immunoSEQ multiplex PCR; TCRdb keeps only in-frame clonotypes and omits some of them. The table lists about 62,000 clones, around 85% of them singletons. This clone was seen once. This clonotype was obtained from a man aged 55 to 70 with acute or convalescent COVID-19. The sample taken for sequencing was peripheral blood. This sequence joins TRBV5-6 and TRBJ2-2, with 8 nucleotides matching TRBD1. DNA for the CDR3: TGTGCCAGCAGCTTCAGGGGGCTGAACACCGGGGAGCTGTTTTTT. It yields the protein CASSFRGLNTGELFF.